This TCR beta chain was captured by sequencing in a study of blood T cells in healthy people across ages. The study, taken as a whole, reports: No one knew whether donors had CMV, which possibly confounded expanded clonotype changes.

With respect to this clonotype: Its antigen is unidentified.

Primed by a sample-barcoded 5' primer and a J-beta primer mix, a second PCR proceeded for about 6 to 12 cycles. TCRdb recomputed calls from the 5' RACE reads with MiXCR, one row per CDR3 protein. The data show about 970,000 distinct CDR3 sequences, just over 50% seen once. V was pared by 6 bases and J by 3 bases, with 7 bases of the junction left unmatched. This CDR3 has 16 amino acids. The germline V gene encodes CDR1 MGHDK and CDR2 SYGVNS. The TCR comes from a woman aged 60 to 75 in good health. The sample taken for sequencing was blood. The chain links TRBV25-1 to TRBJ2-2; 10 positions agree with TRBD2. The CDR3 DNA reads as TGTGCCAGCAGGGACGGACTAGCGGAGTACACCGGGGAGCTGTTTTTT. Its translation: CASRDGLAEYTGELFF.